The 27 T cell receptor beta chains below come from one sample, sequenced in a study of shared clonotypes between healthy human individuals. Sequenced by immunoSEQ multiplex PCR; TCRdb stores in-frame clones only, minus some. The data show around 750,000 clones, roughly 70% seen once. The sample was memory CD4+ T cells sorted from blood. Subset meaning: CD45RA-negative fraction. The origin of the receptors is a woman in her twenties or thirties in good health.

This rearrangement joins TRBV10-3 to TRBJ1-5, with D uncertain. Germline lookup yields CDR1 ENHRY and CDR2 SYGVKD. The CDR3 runs 18 residues. Between the trimmed V and J ends, which lost 2 bases and 0 bases, there was a span of 17 bases. The CDR3 loop reads CAISEDTKDLYSNQPQHF. The DNA for the CDR3 is TGTGCCATCAGTGAGGACACCAAGGACCTTTATAGCAATCAGCCCCAGCATTTT.

This clone was detected only once. V is TRBV28 and J is TRBJ2-5; a weak D match, TRBD1 (6 bases). The CDR3 is 13 residues long. The germline V and J ends were trimmed by 6 bases and 4 bases, with 12 bases remaining between them. The germline V gene encodes CDR1 MDHEN and CDR2 SYDVKM. CDR3 sequence reads: CASSEGDGETQYF. DNA of the CDR3: TGTGCCAGCAGCGAGGGGGATGGAGAGACCCAGTACTTC.

This chain links TRBV7-3 with TRBJ1-2; the match to TRBD1 covers 8 bases. The germline gives CDR1 SGHTA, CDR2 FQGTGA. V trimming: 5 bases; J trimming: 7 bases; junction bases outside the gene matches: 12. This CDR3 region has 15 residues. The CDR3 nucleotides read TGTGCCAGCAGCCTCCACGGACAGGGTCAGGGTGGCTACACCTTC. Its protein product is CASSLHGQGQGGYTF.

This chain joins TRBV30 and TRBJ1-5; D uncertain. The CDR3 consists of 13 residues. Germline-derived CDR1 and CDR2 are GTSNPN and SVGIG (reference sequence). The germline V and J ends were trimmed by 5 bases and 9 bases, with 17 bases remaining between them. Here the CDR3 reads CAWADEGSLPQHF. The CDR3 DNA is TGTGCCTGGGCCGACGAGGGCAGTCTGCCCCAGCATTTT.

The chain uses TRBV27 and TRBJ2-1, with 10 bases aligning to TRBD2. The CDR3 contains 15 residues. The V gene end was trimmed by 1 base and the J gene end by 8 bases; junction bases not matched to a gene: 5. Germline V gene lookup returns CDR1 MNHEY and CDR2 SMNVEV (reference sequence). The CDR3 DNA sequence: TGTGCCAGCAGTTTATGGCTAGCGGGAGTCGATGAGCAGTTCTTC. Translating gives CASSLWLAGVDEQFF.

V usage is TRBV5-1 and J usage is TRBJ2-3, with 7 bases matching TRBD2. Unmatched junction bases numbered 5, after V lost 6 bases and J lost 1 base. The CDR3 runs to 14 residues. In germline, CDR1 is SGHRS, CDR2 YFSETQ. The CDR3 region has the DNA TGCGCCAGCAAAAGACTAGCAGGCACAGATACGCAGTATTTT. It encodes CASKRLAGTDTQYF.

The sample holds a few counts of this clone. V and J are TRBV19 and TRBJ2-1; 11 positions match TRBD1. With 2 bases clipped from V and 5 bases from J, the junction kept 8 bases outside the gene matches. This CDR3 spans 17 amino acids. Per germline, CDR1 LNHDA and CDR2 SQIVND (reference sequence). The CDR3 sequence is CASSITSWDRGNNEQFF. CDR3 nucleotides: TGTGCCAGTAGTATAACGTCCTGGGACAGGGGGAACAATGAGCAGTTCTTC.

As for this clone: Other DNA sequences from this sample encode an identical CDR3 as well. The CDR3 DNA follows: TGTGCCAGCAGTTACCAGGGGAAGGACGAGCAGTACTTC. This encodes CASSYQGKDEQYF. This chain uses TRBV6-5 with TRBJ2-7, with D possibly being TRBD1 (6 bases). The ends were cut back, 2 bases at V and 5 bases at J, with 10 bases in the middle. The CDR3 covers 13 residues. Per the germline V gene, CDR1 is MNHEY and CDR2 is SVGAGI.

There are a few counts of this clone. The V gene is TRBV7-8, the J gene TRBJ2-1, with TRBD2 matching 10 bases. The CDR3 extends over 16 amino acids. Germline V gives CDR1 SGHVS, CDR2 FQNEAQ. J lost 0 bases, V lost 5 bases, and 4 bases had no gene match. CDR3 region: CASSVIAGGSYNEQFF. CDR3 nucleotide sequence: TGTGCCAGCAGCGTTATAGCGGGAGGCTCCTACAATGAGCAGTTCTTC.

The rearrangement uses TRBV28 and TRBJ1-5, with 9 bases that match TRBD1. CDR1 is MDHEN, CDR2 SYDVKM, per germline. The V and J ends lost 5 bases and 0 bases, in that order; junction bases with no gene match: 8. This CDR3 region has 17 residues. The CDR3 bases are TGTGCCAGCAGTACCGGGACAGGGAGGTATAGCAATCAGCCCCAGCATTTT. Protein: CASSTGTGRYSNQPQHF.

The chain combines TRBV27 with TRBJ2-7, with TRBD1 matching 11 bases. This CDR3 region has 16 residues. The V segment lost 5 bases and the J segment 4 bases; nucleotides outside the gene matches: 10. Germline V gene data show CDR1 as MNHEY and CDR2 as SMNVEV (reference sequence). The CDR3 DNA reads as TGTGCCAGCAGTCCGGGACAGGGGGTCCTGAGGTACGAGCAGTACTTC. Translated: CASSPGQGVLRYEQYF.

The rearrangement links TRBV2 to TRBJ2-1; 7 bases agree with TRBD1. The CDR3 sequence is 14 residues long. V shed 5 bases and J 6 bases; nucleotides not matched to a gene: 7. Germline V CDR1 and CDR2: SNHLY, FYNNEI. CDR3 DNA sequence: TGTGCCAGCAGTTTTTCCGGGACAGTCAATGAGCAGTTCTTC. As protein: CASSFSGTVNEQFF.

The chain couples TRBV28 to TRBJ2-7, with 12 positions matching TRBD1. CDR3 length: 15 residues. The junction had 10 bases not matched to a gene; V was cut back by 10 bases and J by 3 bases. Per germline, CDR1 MDHEN and CDR2 SYDVKM. CDR3 protein: CATRDRGRPDYEQYF. The CDR3 coding sequence is TGTGCCACTCGGGACAGGGGGCGCCCGGACTACGAGCAGTACTTC.

The CDR3 nucleotides read TGTGCCAGCAGCTTACCCCCTAGACTAGCGGGAGCTCTCAATGAGCAGTTCTTC. Protein: CASSLPPRLAGALNEQFF. The chain uses TRBV7-9 and TRBJ2-1; TRBD2 matches 12 bases. This CDR3 spans 18 amino acids. Germline V gives CDR1 SEHNR, CDR2 FQNEAQ (reference sequence). V was pared by 2 bases and J by 6 bases, with 11 bases of the junction left unmatched. Supplemented by reference TRBV7-9 and TRBJ2-1, the full variable domain reads DTGVSQNPRHKITKRGQNVTFRCDPISEHNRLYWYRQTLGQGPEFLTYFQNEAQLEKSRLLSDRFSAERPKGSFSTLEIQRTEQGDSAMYLCASSLPPRLAGALNEQFFGPGTRLTVL.

This chain joins TRBV12-5 and TRBJ1-1, with no clear D. Germline-derived CDR1 and CDR2 are LGHNT and FRNRAP. The CDR3 runs to 13 residues. The ends were cut back, 3 bases at V and 1 base at J, with 6 bases in the middle. The CDR3 spells CASGLGPNTEAFF. In nucleotides, the CDR3 is TGTGCTAGTGGTTTAGGGCCGAACACTGAAGCTTTCTTT. Supplemented by reference TRBV12-5 and TRBJ1-1, the full variable domain reads DARVTQTPRHKVTEMGQEVTMRCQPILGHNTVFWYRQTMMQGLELLAYFRNRAPLDDSGMPKDRFSAEMPDATLATLKIQPSEPRDSAVYFCASGLGPNTEAFFGQGTRLTVV.

V usage is TRBV5-4 and J usage is TRBJ2-3; 10 positions agree with TRBD1. Germline-derived CDR1 and CDR2 are SGHNT and YYREEE (reference sequence). The CDR3 spans 14 residues. V lost 4 bases, J lost 4 bases, and 3 bases stayed unmatched. DNA for the CDR3: TGTGCCAGCAGCCGGGACAGGGGACCAGATACGCAGTATTTT. Protein sequence: CASSRDRGPDTQYF.

The rearrangement joins TRBV28 to TRBJ1-2; D is ambiguous. Germline CDR1 is MDHEN and CDR2 is SYDVKM. The CDR3 is 14 residues long. The germline V and J ends were trimmed by 6 bases and 8 bases, with 19 bases remaining between them. This CDR3 reads CASSPQEGPWGYTF. In nucleotides, the CDR3 is TGTGCCAGCAGCCCCCAAGAGGGCCCCTGGGGCTACACCTTC.

This clone was found once. V is TRBV29-1 and J is TRBJ1-1, with 8 bases identical to TRBD1. Germline V lookup: CDR1 SQVTM, CDR2 ANQGSEA. CDR3 size: 14 residues. With 6 bases clipped from V and 4 bases from J, the junction kept 10 bases outside the gene matches. DNA of the CDR3: TGCAGCGTAATACCGGGACAGGTGATCACTGAAGCTTTCTTT. It is translated as CSVIPGQVITEAFF.

V gene TRBV7-8 combines with J gene TRBJ2-3; no reliable D call. The CDR3 consists of 17 residues. V lost 5 bases and J lost 0, with 18 bases in between. Per germline, CDR1 SGHVS and CDR2 FQNEAQ. CDR3 in amino acids: CASSEHRRVDSTDTQYF. The CDR3 nucleotides read TGTGCCAGCAGCGAACATCGACGGGTGGATAGCACAGATACGCAGTATTTT.

The V call is TRBV5-1, the J call TRBJ2-7; TRBD1 might be the D (6 bases). The V and J ends lost 4 bases and 2 bases respectively, with 10 bases between them. The CDR3 extends over 13 amino acids. Looked up from germline, CDR1 is SGHRS and CDR2 is YFSETQ. The CDR3: CASSPGQTYEQYF. The CDR3 DNA reads TGCGCCAGCAGCCCCGGACAGACCTACGAGCAGTACTTC.

CDR3 amino acids: CASSGGRQSWGSTDTQYF. The CDR3 region has the DNA TGTGCCAGCAGCGGTGGGAGACAATCATGGGGGAGCACAGATACGCAGTATTTT. The chain links TRBV9 to TRBJ2-3; D possibly uses TRBD1 or TRBD2 (5 bases each). The CDR3 is made up of 18 amino acids. The germline CDR1 and CDR2 sequences are SGDLS and YYNGEE. V lost 3 bases and J lost 0, with 20 bases in between.

This clone has only one observation. The chain is built from TRBV2 and TRBJ2-2; D is possibly TRBD2 (5 bases). The CDR3 loop spans 13 amino acids. Deletions cut 8 bases from V and 7 bases from J, with 14 bases between. Germline loops: CDR1 SNHLY, CDR2 FYNNEI. CDR3 protein: CASRSLGVGELFF. The CDR3, as DNA: TGTGCCAGCCGTAGTCTCGGGGTCGGGGAGCTGTTTTTT.

The chain links TRBV7-2 to TRBJ2-1; 14 bases line up with TRBD2. Germline V gives CDR1 SGHTA, CDR2 FQGNSA. The CDR3 length is 15 residues. Trimming removed 5 bases from V and 8 bases from J; junction bases left unmatched: 5. The CDR3 DNA reads as TGTGCCAGCAGCCTGACTAGCGGGAGGGCCTATGAGCAGTTCTTC. Translating it yields CASSLTSGRAYEQFF.

The genes are TRBV27 and TRBJ1-2; 7 bases are shared with TRBD1. V shed 5 bases, J shed 2 bases, and the junction held 14 bases outside the gene matches. Germline CDR1 reads MNHEY; CDR2 reads SMNVEV (reference sequence). CDR3 size: 17 residues. CDR3 loop: CASSKISSRDRNYGYTF. CDR3 bases: TGTGCCAGCAGTAAAATCTCATCCCGGGACAGAAACTATGGCTACACCTTC.

J is TRBJ1-4 and V is TRBV7-9; D is unclear. Between the trimmed V and J ends, which lost 1 base and 5 bases, there was a span of 11 bases. Germline V gives CDR1 SEHNR, CDR2 FQNEAQ (reference sequence). CDR3 length equals 15 residues. For the CDR3, the DNA is TGTGCCAGCAGCTTAGTGGCGGGGTCGAATGAAAAACTGTTTTTT. Residues: CASSLVAGSNEKLFF.

This chain links TRBV6-5 with TRBJ1-1; tentative D call: TRBD1 (5 bases). Germline lookup yields CDR1 MNHEY and CDR2 SVGAGI. CDR3 length equals 13 residues. V was cut by 8 bases and J by 1 base, with 11 bases left in between. Here the CDR3 reads CASGDSWNTEAFF. The CDR3 DNA is TGTGCCAGCGGAGACAGCTGGAACACTGAAGCTTTCTTT.

The J gene is TRBJ2-7, the V gene TRBV2; weak D call: TRBD2 (5 bases). Germline CDR1 is SNHLY and CDR2 is FYNNEI. There are 16 residues in the CDR3. Trimming took 5 bases from V and 0 from J, leaving 17 bases between them. CDR3 sequence: CASSPRTLRPSYEQYF. DNA of the CDR3: TGTGCCAGCAGTCCTAGGACTCTTAGGCCCTCCTACGAGCAGTACTTC.